A single sample gave rise to the 17 T cell receptor beta chains below, sequenced in a study of blood T cell repertoires in COVID-19. TCRdb keeps only in-frame clones here, not all; method: immunoSEQ multiplex PCR. The sample holds roughly 220,000 clones, 80% to 85% seen once. Source material: peripheral blood. Every receptor here comes from a woman in her twenties or thirties who had recovered from COVID-19.

This clone has just one count. V is TRBV14 and J is TRBJ2-6; D is ambiguous. The V gene lost 4 bases and the J gene lost 1 base, with 11 bases spanning the gap. The CDR3 runs to 16 residues. Germline values: CDR1 SGHDN, CDR2 FVKESK. This CDR3 is CASSLFRYSGANVLTF. CDR3 nucleotides: TGTGCCAGCAGCCTCTTCAGATATTCTGGGGCCAACGTCCTGACTTTC.

The CDR3 DNA reads TGCAGCGTGAGCGGACAGGGGGCGTACTCCTACGAGCAGTACTTC. Protein: CSVSGQGAYSYEQYF. The chain recombines TRBV29-1 with TRBJ2-7; TRBD1 matches 11 bases. The CDR3 has 15 residues. J gave up 0 bases and V 6 bases, and 7 bases lay outside the gene matches. Germline V gene sequence: CDR1 SQVTM, CDR2 ANQGSEA.

The rearrangement joins TRBV13 to TRBJ2-1; TRBD2 agrees at 8 bases. Germline V gene lookup returns CDR1 PRHDT and CDR2 FYEKMQ (reference sequence). Germline trimming cut 2 bases from V and 1 base from J; bases unmatched to any gene: 1. The CDR3 has 15 residues. CDR3 coding DNA: TGTGCCAGCAGCTTACGCGGGAGGTCCTACAATGAGCAGTTCTTC. Its translation is CASSLRGRSYNEQFF.

This clone showed up just once. The chain employs TRBV5-1 and TRBJ1-2; D is possibly TRBD1 (5 bases). This CDR3 contains 15 residues. Trimming removed 4 bases at V and 2 bases at J, with 15 bases between. Germline lookup yields CDR1 SGHRS and CDR2 YFSETQ. The CDR3 reads CASSPTPTENYGYTF. Written as DNA, the CDR3 is TGCGCCAGCAGCCCCACCCCGACAGAGAACTATGGCTACACCTTC.

The chain carries TRBV24-1 and TRBJ2-3; no firm D call. V was trimmed by 4 bases and J by 6 bases, leaving 10 bases between them. CDR3 length: 13 residues. Germline CDR1 reads KGHDR; CDR2 reads SFDVKD. The CDR3 protein is CATSDPPVDTQYF. CDR3 coding DNA: TGTGCCACCAGTGACCCGCCGGTGGATACGCAGTATTTT.

V and J are TRBV12-5 and TRBJ2-1, with 7 bases identical to TRBD1. Per germline, CDR1 LGHNT and CDR2 FRNRAP. The CDR3 covers 16 residues. V was clipped by 6 bases and J by 0 bases; unmatched bases: 8. The CDR3, as DNA: TGTGCTAGTGGCCGAGGACAGGCCAGCTCCTACAATGAGCAGTTCTTC. Protein: CASGRGQASSYNEQFF. The whole variable domain, filled in from reference TRBV12-5 and TRBJ2-1, reads DARVTQTPRHKVTEMGQEVTMRCQPILGHNTVFWYRQTMMQGLELLAYFRNRAPLDDSGMPKDRFSAEMPDATLATLKIQPSEPRDSAVYFCASGRGQASSYNEQFFGPGTRLTVL.

This clone showed up just once. The chain recombines TRBV6-5 with TRBJ1-2, with TRBD1 matching 9 bases. The V segment lost 4 bases and the J segment 2 bases; nucleotides outside the gene matches: 8. CDR3 length equals 16 residues. Looked up from germline, CDR1 is MNHEY and CDR2 is SVGAGI. CDR3 coding DNA: TGTGCCAGCAGTTGGACCGCTGGGACAGGGAACTATGGCTACACCTTC. Protein: CASSWTAGTGNYGYTF.

The V gene is TRBV5-4, the J gene TRBJ1-1; unclear D gene. The CDR3 has 11 amino acids. Trimming took 6 bases from V and 2 from J, leaving 5 bases between them. Germline CDR1 is SGHNT and CDR2 is YYREEE (reference sequence). The CDR3 DNA reads TGTGCCAGCATGTTAAACACTGAAGCTTTCTTT. Translated: CASMLNTEAFF.

This chain links TRBV11-2 with TRBJ2-2, with 8 nucleotides matching TRBD2. V shed 0 bases, J shed 4 bases, and the junction held 10 bases outside the gene matches. The CDR3 runs to 18 residues. The germline gives CDR1 SGHAT, CDR2 FQNNGV. CDR3 in amino acids: CASSLDRVPAGGTGELFF. Here the CDR3 DNA reads TGTGCCAGCAGCTTAGATAGGGTACCGGCGGGGGGCACCGGGGAGCTGTTTTTT.

V gene TRBV19 combines with J gene TRBJ1-5, with unresolved D. Germline V gives CDR1 LNHDA, CDR2 SQIVND (reference sequence). The CDR3 sequence is 15 residues long. V was shortened by 4 bases and J by 9 bases, with 19 bases between the two germline ends. CDR3 in DNA: TGTGCCAGTAGTACCCTGTTCGGGGTCATCAGGCCCCAGCATTTT. It translates to CASSTLFGVIRPQHF.

V is TRBV27 and J is TRBJ2-3; 8 bases fit TRBD2. The CDR3 has 15 amino acids. V was clipped by 5 bases and J by 6 bases; unmatched bases: 10. Germline V lookup: CDR1 MNHEY, CDR2 SMNVEV (reference sequence). The CDR3 sequence is CASSPLERETDTQYF. CDR3 DNA sequence: TGTGCCAGCAGTCCGTTGGAGCGGGAGACGGATACGCAGTATTTT.

V is TRBV28 and J is TRBJ2-7, with 9 bases lining up with TRBD2. The CDR3 extends over 14 amino acids. Germline values: CDR1 MDHEN, CDR2 SYDVKM. V trimming: 3 bases; J trimming: 2 bases; junction bases outside the gene matches: 2. DNA of the CDR3: TGTGCCAGCAGTTTTCTAGCGGGGACCTACGAGCAGTACTTC. It specifies CASSFLAGTYEQYF. Full variable domain (outside the CDR3, taken from reference TRBV28 and TRBJ2-7): DVKVTQSSRYLVKRTGEKVFLECVQDMDHENMFWYRQDPGLGLRLIYFSYDVKMKEKGDIPEGYSVSREKKERFSLILESASTNQTSMYLCASSFLAGTYEQYFGPGTRLTVT.

This sequence joins TRBV19 and TRBJ2-7; 8 bases line up with TRBD1. Trimming at V came to 1 base and at J to 6 bases, leaving 5 bases not matched to a gene. The CDR3 contains 14 residues. The germline V gene has CDR1 LNHDA and CDR2 SQIVND (reference sequence). CDR3 coding DNA: TGTGCCAGTAGTATAGGCAGGGGGCTTGGCGAGCAGTACTTC. Encoded protein: CASSIGRGLGEQYF.

The rearrangement uses TRBV9 and TRBJ2-5, with D uncertain. V was clipped by 3 bases and J by 2 bases, with 11 bases between them. The CDR3 contains 14 residues. Germline CDR1 and CDR2: SGDLS and YYNGEE. The CDR3 sequence is CASSAQIRQETQYF. CDR3 DNA sequence: TGTGCCAGCAGCGCACAGATTAGACAAGAGACCCAGTACTTC.

CDR3 amino acids: CASSSLGLFTGELFF. CDR3 nucleotides: TGTGCCAGCAGTAGTTTGGGACTTTTCACCGGGGAGCTGTTTTTT. The chain has TRBV27 and TRBJ2-2; TRBD2 might be the D (6 bases). This CDR3 is built from 15 residues. From germline, CDR1 is MNHEY and CDR2 SMNVEV (reference sequence). V was clipped by 5 bases and J by 4 bases, with 14 bases between them.

This clone was detected only once. V usage is TRBV6-5 and J usage is TRBJ1-5; maybe TRBD1 (5 bases). The CDR3 is made up of 12 amino acids. Per the germline V gene, CDR1 is MNHEY and CDR2 is SVGAGI. V was clipped by 7 bases and J by 6 bases, with 10 bases between them. In nucleotides, the CDR3 is TGTGCCAGCAAGGTCGGGGGTCAGCCCCAGCATTTT. Residues: CASKVGGQPQHF.

The DNA for the CDR3 is TGCGCCAGCAGCTTGACTACGGGAGGGACCTACGAGCAGTACTTC. Residues: CASSLTTGGTYEQYF. The genes are TRBV5-1 and TRBJ2-7, with 8 bases lining up with TRBD2. The CDR3 is 15 amino acids. The V and J ends lost 1 base and 2 bases, in that order; junction bases with no gene match: 5. Per germline, CDR1 SGHRS and CDR2 YFSETQ.